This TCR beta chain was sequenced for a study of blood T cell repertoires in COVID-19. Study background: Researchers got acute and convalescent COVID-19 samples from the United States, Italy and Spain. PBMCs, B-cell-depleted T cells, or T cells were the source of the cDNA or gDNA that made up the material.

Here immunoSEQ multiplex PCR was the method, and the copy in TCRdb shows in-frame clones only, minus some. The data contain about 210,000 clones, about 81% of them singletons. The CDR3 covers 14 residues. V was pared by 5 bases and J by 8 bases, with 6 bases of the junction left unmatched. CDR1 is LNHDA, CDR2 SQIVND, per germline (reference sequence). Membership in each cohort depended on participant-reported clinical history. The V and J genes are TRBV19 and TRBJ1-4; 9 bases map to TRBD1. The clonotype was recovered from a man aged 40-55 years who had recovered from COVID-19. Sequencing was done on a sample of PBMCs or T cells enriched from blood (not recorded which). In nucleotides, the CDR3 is TGTGCCAGTAGTGTCTGGACAGGGGACGAAAAACTGTTTTTT. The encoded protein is CASSVWTGDEKLFF. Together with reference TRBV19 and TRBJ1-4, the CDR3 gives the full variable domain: DGGITQSPKYLFRKEGQNVTLSCEQNLNHDAMYWYRQDPGQGLRLIYYSQIVNDFQKGDIAEGYSVSREKKESFPLTVTSAQKNPTAFYLCASSVWTGDEKLFFGSGTQLSVL.